This passage covers 7 T cell receptor beta chains from one sample sequenced in a study of blood T cells in healthy people across ages. The authors ran a second PCR of roughly 6 to 12 cycles using a sample-barcoded 5' primer and a J-beta primer mix. TCRdb recomputed calls from the 5' RACE reads with MiXCR, one row per CDR3 protein. The data hold 1 million or so distinct CDR3 sequences, with around 25% observed a single time. The same sample was also studied in work on T cells of mothers and their children.

The sequenced material came from blood. The receptor source for this set is a girl aged 2 to 10 in good health.

The CDR3 spells CASSQGLRSSGNTIYF. CDR3 sequence (DNA): TGCGCCAGCAGCCAAGGTTTAAGGAGCTCTGGAAACACCATATATTTT. This chain joins TRBV4-1 and TRBJ1-3; no definite D call. The germline V gene has CDR1 MGHRA and CDR2 YSYEKL. This CDR3 region has 16 residues. With 1 base removed from V and 0 bases from J, the gap between germline ends came to 10 bases.

The V call is TRBV9, the J call TRBJ1-6, with TRBD1 identical over 7 bases. CDR1 is SGDLS and CDR2 is YYNGEE in the germline V gene. The CDR3 extends over 15 amino acids. With V trimmed by 4 bases and J by 7 bases, 8 bases remained unmatched. The chain's CDR3 is CASSSNDRENSPLHF. CDR3 coding DNA: TGTGCCAGCAGCTCTAACGACAGGGAGAATTCACCCCTCCACTTT. The entire variable domain, with the rest obtained from reference TRBV9 and TRBJ1-6, is as follows: DSGVTQTPKHLITATGQRVTLRCSPRSGDLSVYWYQQSLDQGLQFLIQYYNGEERAKGNILERFSAQQFPDLHSELNLSSLELGDSALYFCASSSNDRENSPLHFGNGTRLTVT.

In this sample, this clonotype turned up a few times. The chain combines TRBV20-1 with TRBJ1-1; TRBD1 matches at 8 bases. Germline V gives CDR1 DFQATT, CDR2 SNEGSKA (reference sequence). The V and J ends lost 6 bases and 3 bases, in that order; junction bases with no gene match: 6. The CDR3 has 13 amino acids. The CDR3 DNA sequence: TGCAGTGCGGACGAGACAGGGGACACTGAAGCTTTCTTT. Amino acid sequence: CSADETGDTEAFF.

This clonotype came up many times. V and J are TRBV6-2 or TRBV6-3 and TRBJ2-3; D not resolved. The CDR3 has 15 residues. Deletions cut 5 bases from V and 0 bases from J, with 12 bases between. Germline CDR1 reads MNHEY; CDR2 reads SVGEGT. The CDR3 bases are TGTGCCAGCAGTCTGTTTGGACCAAGCACAGATACGCAGTATTTT. This translates into CASSLFGPSTDTQYF.

The chain links TRBV7-2 to TRBJ2-4; no clear D. The V gene lost 3 bases and the J gene lost 7 bases, with 13 bases spanning the gap. The CDR3 loop spans 14 amino acids. Germline values: CDR1 SGHTA, CDR2 FQGNSA. CDR3 sequence reads: CASSFSVVGNIQYF. The DNA for the CDR3 is TGTGCCAGCAGCTTCTCCGTCGTGGGGAACATTCAGTACTTC.

V is TRBV6-2 or TRBV6-3 and J is TRBJ1-1; D remains ambiguous. CDR3 size: 13 residues. Germline CDR1 reads MNHEY; CDR2 reads SVGEGT. The V end was cut by 7 bases, the J end by 5 bases, with 14 bases between. Written as DNA, the CDR3 is TGTGCCAGCACCCCGCACCGGGAAACTGAAGCTTTCTTT. Translated: CASTPHRETEAFF.

The rearrangement joins TRBV7-8 to TRBJ2-6, with D tentatively TRBD1 or TRBD2 (5 bases each). Deletions cut 10 bases from V and 5 bases from J, with 18 bases between. The germline CDR1 and CDR2 sequences are SGHVS and FQNEAQ. There are 15 residues in the CDR3. The CDR3 reads CAINFRDHRANVLTF. DNA of the CDR3: TGTGCCATCAATTTCCGGGACCACCGGGCCAACGTCCTGACTTTC.